This T cell receptor beta chain was observed in a study of blood T cell repertoires in COVID-19. Overall study: T cells, B-cell-depleted T cells, or PBMCs supplied cDNA or gDNA.

Authors' methods: Amplification of reference gene primers was used by the study to estimate nucleated cell counts. Generated by immunoSEQ multiplex PCR, the TCRdb table keeps only in-frame clones and is missing some. The V and J calls and clone size come from that table; D and trimming were worked out from the DNA. The sample has fewer than 400,000 clones; more than 75% are singletons. Participants were aged 18 to 89 years, lived in 24 US areas, and enrolled virtually. In assigning cohorts, the study relied on participant-reported clinical history. The sample was PBMCs or T cells enriched from blood (not recorded which). The origin of this receptor is a man under 40 who had recovered from COVID-19.

CDR3 residues: CASSLGGSPDTQYF. Here the CDR3 DNA reads TGCGCCAGCAGCTTAGGGGGATCCCCAGATACGCAGTATTTT. The rearrangement links TRBV5-1 to TRBJ2-3; possibly TRBD1 for D (6 bases). The CDR3 spans 14 residues. Looked up from germline, CDR1 is SGHRS and CDR2 is YFSETQ. V lost 2 bases and J lost 4, with 11 bases in between.